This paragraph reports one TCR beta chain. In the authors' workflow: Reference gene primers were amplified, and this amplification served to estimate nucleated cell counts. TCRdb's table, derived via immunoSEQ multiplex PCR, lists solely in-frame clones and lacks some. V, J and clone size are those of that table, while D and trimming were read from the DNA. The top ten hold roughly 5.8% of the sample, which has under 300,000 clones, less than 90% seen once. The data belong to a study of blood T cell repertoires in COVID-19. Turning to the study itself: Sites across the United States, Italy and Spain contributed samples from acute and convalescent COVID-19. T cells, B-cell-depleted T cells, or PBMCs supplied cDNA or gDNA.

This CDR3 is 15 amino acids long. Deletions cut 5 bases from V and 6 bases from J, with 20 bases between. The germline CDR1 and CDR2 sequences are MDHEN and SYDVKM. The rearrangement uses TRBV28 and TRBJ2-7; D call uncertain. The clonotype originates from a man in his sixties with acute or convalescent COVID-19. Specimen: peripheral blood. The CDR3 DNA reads TGTGCCAGCAGTGGAGTTGGGTCGCCTTCCCTCGAGCAGTACTTC. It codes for CASSGVGSPSLEQYF.